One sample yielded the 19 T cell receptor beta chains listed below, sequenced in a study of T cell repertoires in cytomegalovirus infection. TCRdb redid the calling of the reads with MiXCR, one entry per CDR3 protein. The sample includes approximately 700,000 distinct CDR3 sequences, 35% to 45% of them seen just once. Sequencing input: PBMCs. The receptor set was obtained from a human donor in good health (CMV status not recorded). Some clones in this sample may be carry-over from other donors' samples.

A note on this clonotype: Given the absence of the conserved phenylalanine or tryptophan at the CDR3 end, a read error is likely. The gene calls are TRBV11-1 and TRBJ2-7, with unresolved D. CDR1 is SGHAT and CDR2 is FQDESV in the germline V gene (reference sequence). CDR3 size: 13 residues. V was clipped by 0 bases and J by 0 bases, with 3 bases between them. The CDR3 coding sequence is TGTGCCAGCAGCTTAGCCCCCTCCTACGAGCAGTACTAC. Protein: CASSLAPSYEQYY.

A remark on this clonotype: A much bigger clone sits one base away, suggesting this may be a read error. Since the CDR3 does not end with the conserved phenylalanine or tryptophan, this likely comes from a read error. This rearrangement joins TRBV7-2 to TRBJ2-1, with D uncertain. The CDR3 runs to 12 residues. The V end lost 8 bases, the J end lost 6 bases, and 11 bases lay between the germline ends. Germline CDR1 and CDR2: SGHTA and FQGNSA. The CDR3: CASGSTGNEQFL. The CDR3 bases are TGTGCCAGCGGATCCACGGGCAATGAGCAGTTCCTC.

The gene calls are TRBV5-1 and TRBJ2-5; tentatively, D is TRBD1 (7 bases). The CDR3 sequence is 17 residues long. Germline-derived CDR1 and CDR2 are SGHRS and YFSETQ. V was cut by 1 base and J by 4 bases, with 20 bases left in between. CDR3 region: CASSLRQGGGLAETQYF. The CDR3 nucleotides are TGCGCCAGCAGCTTGCGGCAGGGGGGAGGCTTGGCAGAGACCCAGTACTTC.

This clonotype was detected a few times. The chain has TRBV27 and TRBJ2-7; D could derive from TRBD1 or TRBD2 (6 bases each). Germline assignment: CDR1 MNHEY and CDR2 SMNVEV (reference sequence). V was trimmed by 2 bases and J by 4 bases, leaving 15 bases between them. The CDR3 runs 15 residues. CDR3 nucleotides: TGTGCCAGCAGTTTACGGGGGCAGAGTATATACGAGCAGTACTTC. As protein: CASSLRGQSIYEQYF.

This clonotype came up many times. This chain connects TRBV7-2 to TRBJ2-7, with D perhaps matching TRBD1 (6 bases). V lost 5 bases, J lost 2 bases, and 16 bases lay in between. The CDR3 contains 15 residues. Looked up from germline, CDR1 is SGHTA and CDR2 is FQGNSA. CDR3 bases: TGTGCCAGCAGCCGAGTCGGGGACATGGCCTACGAGCAGTACTTC. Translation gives CASSRVGDMAYEQYF.

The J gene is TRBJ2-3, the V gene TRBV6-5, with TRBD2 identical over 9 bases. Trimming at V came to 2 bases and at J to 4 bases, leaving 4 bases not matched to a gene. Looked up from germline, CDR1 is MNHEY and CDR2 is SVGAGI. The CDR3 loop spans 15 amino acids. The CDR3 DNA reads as TGTGCCAGCAGTTACGGGGCGGGAGGGGCAGATACGCAGTATTTT. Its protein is CASSYGAGGADTQYF.

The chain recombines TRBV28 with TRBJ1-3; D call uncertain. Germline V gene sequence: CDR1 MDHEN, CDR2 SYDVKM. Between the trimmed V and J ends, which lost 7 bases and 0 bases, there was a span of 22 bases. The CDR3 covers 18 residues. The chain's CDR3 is CASKTDEVTRNSGNTIYF. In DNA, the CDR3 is TGTGCCAGCAAAACGGATGAGGTCACTCGTAACTCTGGAAACACCATATATTTT. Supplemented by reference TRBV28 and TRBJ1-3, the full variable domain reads DVKVTQSSRYLVKRTGEKVFLECVQDMDHENMFWYRQDPGLGLRLIYFSYDVKMKEKGDIPEGYSVSREKKERFSLILESASTNQTSMYLCASKTDEVTRNSGNTIYFGEGSWLTVV.

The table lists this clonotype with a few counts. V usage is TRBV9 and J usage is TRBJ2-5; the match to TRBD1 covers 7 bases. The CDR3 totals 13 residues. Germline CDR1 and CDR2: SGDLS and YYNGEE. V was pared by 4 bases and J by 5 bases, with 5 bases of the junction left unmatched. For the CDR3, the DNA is TGTGCCAGCAGCAAGACAGGGTCGGAGACCCAGTACTTC. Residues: CASSKTGSETQYF.

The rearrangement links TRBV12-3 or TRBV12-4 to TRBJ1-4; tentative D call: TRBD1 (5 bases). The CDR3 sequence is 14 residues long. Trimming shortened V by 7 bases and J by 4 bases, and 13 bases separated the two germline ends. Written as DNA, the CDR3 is TGTGCCAGCAAGCCCCGGGGGATTAATGAAAAACTGTTTTTT. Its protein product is CASKPRGINEKLFF.

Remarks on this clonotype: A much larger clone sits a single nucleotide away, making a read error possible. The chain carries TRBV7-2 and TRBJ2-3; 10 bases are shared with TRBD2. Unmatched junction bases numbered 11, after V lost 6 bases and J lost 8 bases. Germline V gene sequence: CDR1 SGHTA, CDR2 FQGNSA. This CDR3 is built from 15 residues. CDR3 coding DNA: TGTGCCAGCAGGGGCCTAGCGGGGGTCGGCGTTACGCAGTATTTT. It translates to CASRGLAGVGVTQYF.

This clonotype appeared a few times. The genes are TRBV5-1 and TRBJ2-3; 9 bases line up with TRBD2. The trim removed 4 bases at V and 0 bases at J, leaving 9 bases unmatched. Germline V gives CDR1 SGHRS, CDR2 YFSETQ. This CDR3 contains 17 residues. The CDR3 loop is CASSPAVAGVSTDTQYF. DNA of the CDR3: TGCGCCAGCAGCCCGGCGGTAGCGGGGGTCAGCACAGATACGCAGTATTTT.

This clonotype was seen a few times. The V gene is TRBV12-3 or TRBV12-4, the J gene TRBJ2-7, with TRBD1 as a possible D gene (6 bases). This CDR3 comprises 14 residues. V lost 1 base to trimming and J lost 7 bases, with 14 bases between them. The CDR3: CASSLDRDVGEQYF. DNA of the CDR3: TGTGCCAGCAGTTTAGACAGGGATGTCGGGGAGCAGTACTTC.

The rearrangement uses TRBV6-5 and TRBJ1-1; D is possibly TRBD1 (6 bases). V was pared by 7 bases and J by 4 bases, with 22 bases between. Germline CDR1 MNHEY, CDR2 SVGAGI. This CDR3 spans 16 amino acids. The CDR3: CASKTVLGAPGTEAFF. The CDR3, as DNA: TGTGCCAGCAAGACCGTACTGGGGGCGCCGGGCACTGAAGCTTTCTTT.

The CDR3, as DNA: TGTGCCATCAGGGAAGGTCGCCGAGGCCTCATACCTGGAAACACCATATATTTT. Residues: CAIREGRRGLIPGNTIYF. The genes are TRBV10-3 and TRBJ1-3; D remains unclear. The CDR3 contains 18 residues. Deletions cut 6 bases from V and 2 bases from J, with 23 bases between. Per germline, CDR1 ENHRY and CDR2 SYGVKD.

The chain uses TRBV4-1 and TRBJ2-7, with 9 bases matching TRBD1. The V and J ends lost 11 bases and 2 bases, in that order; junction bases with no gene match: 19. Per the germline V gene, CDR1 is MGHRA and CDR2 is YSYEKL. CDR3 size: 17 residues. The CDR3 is CAFSQDGDRAVPYEQYF. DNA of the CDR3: TGCGCCTTCAGCCAAGATGGGGACAGGGCGGTCCCCTACGAGCAGTACTTC.

The CDR3 loop is CASKELSGANVLTF. The CDR3 DNA is TGTGCCAGCAAAGAACTCTCTGGGGCCAACGTCCTGACTTTC. This rearrangement joins TRBV6-8 to TRBJ2-6, with D uncertain. The CDR3 has 14 residues. Trimming removed 7 bases from V and 0 bases from J, with 7 bases in between. From germline, CDR1 is MNHGY and CDR2 SAAAGT.

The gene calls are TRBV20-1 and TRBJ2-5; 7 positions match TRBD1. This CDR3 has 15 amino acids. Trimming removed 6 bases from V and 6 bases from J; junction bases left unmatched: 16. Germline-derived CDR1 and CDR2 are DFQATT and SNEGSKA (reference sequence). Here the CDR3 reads CSAPTMTGREQTQYF. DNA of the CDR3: TGCAGTGCCCCGACCATGACAGGGAGAGAGCAGACCCAGTACTTC.

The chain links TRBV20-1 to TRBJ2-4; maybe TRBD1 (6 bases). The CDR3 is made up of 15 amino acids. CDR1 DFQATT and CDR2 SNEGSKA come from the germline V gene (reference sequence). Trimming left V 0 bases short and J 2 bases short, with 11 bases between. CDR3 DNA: TGCAGTGCTAGAGAACTAGGACAGACCAAAAACATTCAGTACTTC. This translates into CSARELGQTKNIQYF.

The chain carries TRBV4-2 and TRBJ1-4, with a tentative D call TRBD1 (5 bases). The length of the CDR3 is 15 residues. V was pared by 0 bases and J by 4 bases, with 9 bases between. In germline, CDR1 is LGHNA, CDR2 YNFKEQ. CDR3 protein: CASSQDWGVNEKLFF. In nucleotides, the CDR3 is TGTGCCAGCAGCCAAGATTGGGGGGTTAATGAAAAACTGTTTTTT.